The rows below give T cell receptor beta chains drawn from one sample of a study of response to subunit inactivated influenza vaccine. TCRdb used MiXCR to reprocess the RT-PCR reads, holding one entry per CDR3 protein. The sample lists 600,000 to 850,000 distinct CDR3 sequences; about 14% were seen once. The input for sequencing was PBMCs from blood, taken 14 to 15 days before vaccination. The receptors originated from a man aged 50 or older who received an inactivated influenza vaccine. CDR3s include the opening cysteine and the closing phenylalanine or tryptophan. A D gene is named only where the DNA matches it firmly.

CDR3 protein: CASAWGAQETQYF
D gene: NA
V gene: TRBV28

CDR3 protein: CASSSLDREKDTQYF
D gene: TRBD1
V gene: TRBV12-3/TRBV12-4

CDR3 protein: CASKRGSSTDTQYF
D gene: NA
V gene: TRBV2

CDR3 protein: CASSPYSSGYGYTF
D gene: NA
V gene: TRBV11-2

CDR3 protein: CASRASGGPYNEQFF
D gene: TRBD2
V gene: TRBV6-2/TRBV6-3

CDR3 protein: CSVEDLGRSIWDYGYTF
D gene: NA
V gene: TRBV29-1

CDR3 protein: CASSLSWDQPQHF
D gene: NA
V gene: TRBV5-5

CDR3 protein: CASSLAGATYNEQFF
D gene: NA
V gene: TRBV5-1

CDR3 protein: CASSLGLTVVYDEQFF
D gene: NA
V gene: TRBV13

CDR3 protein: CASHSGTPYEQYF
D gene: NA
V gene: TRBV6-2/TRBV6-3

CDR3 protein: CSASGLAGGNEQFF
D gene: TRBD2
V gene: TRBV20-1

CDR3 protein: CASSISDSSNQPQHF
D gene: NA
V gene: TRBV7-9

CDR3 protein: CASSQDTSGSSYEQYF
D gene: TRBD2
V gene: TRBV3-1

CDR3 protein: CASRGNPGQGLRETQYF
D gene: TRBD1
V gene: TRBV6-1

CDR3 protein: CASSLEASGNTEAFF
D gene: NA
V gene: TRBV4-3

CDR3 protein: CASSQAVQQGYGYTF
D gene: TRBD1
V gene: TRBV4-3

CDR3 protein: CASSPRTGASEKLFF
D gene: TRBD1
V gene: TRBV14

CDR3 protein: CASSLPSRTDTQYF
D gene: NA
V gene: TRBV7-2

CDR3 protein: CASGESSGANVLTF
D gene: NA
V gene: TRBV5-1

CDR3 protein: CASSLRGGYNQPQHF
D gene: NA
V gene: TRBV12-3/TRBV12-4

CDR3 protein: CASSNRESVQETQYF
D gene: NA
V gene: TRBV5-5

CDR3 protein: CASSLANRETSYEQYF
D gene: NA
V gene: TRBV7-8